These 31 T cell receptor beta chains were all obtained from the same sample, sequenced in a study of blood T cell repertoires in COVID-19. Sequencing was performed with immunoSEQ multiplex PCR; in TCRdb, only in-frame clones are kept and a portion is missing. The sample consists of 66,000 or so clones, over 75% of them appearing once. The sequencing sample was made of peripheral blood. All receptors derive from a human donor in a cohort sampled during active COVID-19.

V usage is TRBV4-3 and J usage is TRBJ2-5; D is perhaps TRBD2 (5 bases). This CDR3 comprises 13 residues. V was shortened by 5 bases and J by 2 bases, with 9 bases between the two germline ends. Germline V gene data show CDR1 as LGHNA and CDR2 as YSLEER. As DNA, the CDR3 is TGCGCCAGCAGCTACTCGGGGCAAGAGACCCAGTACTTC. This codes for CASSYSGQETQYF.

The chain is built from TRBV7-6 and TRBJ2-5; the match to TRBD2 covers 13 bases. This CDR3 spans 18 amino acids. V shed 5 bases, J shed 0 bases, and the junction held 9 bases outside the gene matches. Germline V CDR1 and CDR2: SGHVS, FNYEAQ. The CDR3 reads CASSPGLAGVGDQETQYF. The DNA of the CDR3 is TGTGCCAGCAGCCCAGGACTAGCGGGGGTTGGGGACCAAGAGACCCAGTACTTC.

V is TRBV7-3 and J is TRBJ1-4, with 9 bases that match TRBD1. CDR1 is SGHTA and CDR2 is FQGTGA in the germline V gene. The CDR3 has 14 amino acids. V shed 5 bases, J shed 8 bases, and the junction held 6 bases outside the gene matches. As DNA, the CDR3 is TGTGCCAGCAGCCCCACAGGGGGCGACGAAAAACTGTTTTTT. Encoded protein: CASSPTGGDEKLFF.

The gene calls are TRBV6-2 or TRBV6-3 and TRBJ1-2; tentatively, D is TRBD1 (6 bases). The CDR3 has 13 residues. The V end was cut by 5 bases, the J end by 5 bases, with 12 bases between. The germline V gene encodes CDR1 MNHEY and CDR2 SVGEGT. The CDR3 loop reads CASSDDRIYGYTF. CDR3 DNA sequence: TGTGCCAGCAGTGATGACAGGATATATGGCTACACCTTC.

This chain connects TRBV7-2 to TRBJ2-5, with 8 bases matching TRBD2. V dropped 5 bases and J dropped 2; count of bases not matched to a gene: 7. This CDR3 has 15 amino acids. Germline V gene lookup returns CDR1 SGHTA and CDR2 FQGNSA. CDR3: CASSKSGTRQETQYF. CDR3 nucleotide sequence: TGTGCCAGCAGCAAATCCGGGACTAGGCAAGAGACCCAGTACTTC.

The chain couples TRBV2 to TRBJ2-7; unclear D gene. There are 12 residues in the CDR3. CDR1 is SNHLY, CDR2 FYNNEI, per germline. V dropped 8 bases and J dropped 5 bases, with 13 bases sitting between them. The CDR3: CASPQSSNEQYF. CDR3 in DNA: TGTGCCAGCCCACAGTCATCCAACGAGCAGTACTTC.

The rearrangement uses TRBV19 and TRBJ2-2; TRBD1 matches 11 bases. The V gene end was trimmed by 6 bases and the J gene end by 6 bases; junction bases not matched to a gene: 9. Germline V gene data show CDR1 as LNHDA and CDR2 as SQIVND (reference sequence). The CDR3 totals 16 residues. The CDR3 loop is CASSPSDRGLAGELFF. DNA of the CDR3: TGTGCCAGTAGCCCGTCGGACAGGGGGCTGGCCGGGGAGCTGTTTTTT.

This clone has just a few counts. The V call is TRBV7-9, the J call TRBJ1-5; 8 bases agree with TRBD1. V lost 4 bases, J lost 0 bases, and 5 bases stayed unmatched. CDR1 is SEHNR and CDR2 is FQNEAQ in the germline V gene (reference sequence). The CDR3 sequence is 16 residues long. The CDR3 DNA follows: TGTGCCAGCAGCTCCACCACAGGGGGTAGCAATCAGCCCCAGCATTTT. It translates to CASSSTTGGSNQPQHF.

The chain couples TRBV9 to TRBJ2-3, with TRBD1 as a possible D gene (6 bases). The CDR3 length is 13 residues. Germline loops: CDR1 SGDLS, CDR2 YYNGEE. Trimming took off 0 bases at V and 6 bases at J, with 8 bases between the two ends. CDR3 region: CASSVGGPDTQYF. CDR3 coding DNA: TGTGCCAGCAGCGTAGGGGGGCCGGATACGCAGTATTTT.

V is TRBV7-6 and J is TRBJ2-1; 10 bases map to TRBD2. The germline CDR1 and CDR2 sequences are SGHVS and FNYEAQ. Trimming took 4 bases from V and 6 from J; bases not matched to a gene: 12. The CDR3 length is 17 residues. For the CDR3, the DNA is TGTGCCAGCAGCTCCTACGAAGCGGGAGGGCCGCGCAATGAGCAGTTCTTC. Amino acids: CASSSYEAGGPRNEQFF. The whole variable domain, remainder taken from reference TRBV7-6 and TRBJ2-1, is GAGVSQSPRYKVTKRGQDVALRCDPISGHVSLYWYRQALGQGPEFLTYFNYEAQQDKSGLPNDRFSAERPEGSISTLTIQRTEQRDSAMYRCASSSYEAGGPRNEQFFGPGTRLTVL.

The genes are TRBV19 and TRBJ1-6, with D maybe TRBD1 (6 bases). Germline CDR1 is LNHDA and CDR2 is SQIVND (reference sequence). The CDR3 runs 14 residues. Between the trimmed V and J ends, which lost 3 bases and 10 bases, there was a span of 13 bases. In DNA form, the CDR3 reads TGTGCCAGTAGTATTCAACACAGGGAATCACCCCTCCACTTT. It specifies CASSIQHRESPLHF.

V usage is TRBV6-2 or TRBV6-3 and J usage is TRBJ2-1; TRBD2 agrees at 7 bases. Germline CDR1 MNHEY, CDR2 SVGEGT. The junction had 5 bases not matched to a gene; V was cut back by 0 bases and J by 3 bases. This CDR3 is 16 amino acids long. The CDR3 protein is CASSYSTLAVYNEQFF. In DNA form, the CDR3 reads TGTGCCAGCAGTTACTCGACCCTAGCGGTCTACAATGAGCAGTTCTTC.

The chain recombines TRBV6-2 or TRBV6-3 with TRBJ1-5; 10 bases line up with TRBD1. After removal of 5 bases from V and 3 bases from J, the junction contained 7 bases not matched to a gene. Germline V gene sequence: CDR1 MNHEY, CDR2 SVGEGT. The CDR3 consists of 16 residues. CDR3 DNA: TGTGCCAGCAGTACCAAGACAGGGGGCGACAATCAGCCCCAGCATTTT. It translates to CASSTKTGGDNQPQHF.

The genes are TRBV28 and TRBJ2-7; weak D call: TRBD1 (7 bases). Germline CDR1 and CDR2: MDHEN and SYDVKM. The CDR3 runs to 15 residues. The V gene lost 5 bases and the J gene lost 0 bases, with 14 bases spanning the gap. The CDR3 bases are TGTGCCAGCAGTCCAGGGGGGCAGAGCTCCTACGAGCAGTACTTC. This translates into CASSPGGQSSYEQYF.

The gene calls are TRBV9 and TRBJ1-5, with D perhaps TRBD1 (5 bases). V lost 0 bases to trimming and J lost 2 bases, with 15 bases between them. Looked up from germline, CDR1 is SGDLS and CDR2 is YYNGEE. This CDR3 is built from 17 residues. The CDR3: CASSVGPGGDGNQPQHF. DNA of the CDR3: TGTGCCAGCAGCGTAGGACCGGGGGGAGACGGCAATCAGCCCCAGCATTTT.

The sample holds many counts of this clone. CDR3 bases: TGCGCCAGCAGTGAATGGACAGGGGACAATGAGCAGTTCTTC. Protein sequence: CASSEWTGDNEQFF. The genes are TRBV10-1 and TRBJ2-1; 9 nucleotides align to TRBD1. With 3 bases clipped from V and 5 bases from J, the junction kept 2 bases outside the gene matches. This CDR3 has 14 amino acids. Per germline, CDR1 WNHNN and CDR2 SYGVQD (reference sequence).

This chain links TRBV28 with TRBJ2-5; maybe TRBD1 (6 bases). The germline V gene encodes CDR1 MDHEN and CDR2 SYDVKM. The CDR3 totals 15 residues. V was trimmed by 5 bases and J by 7 bases, leaving 20 bases between them. The chain's CDR3 is CASSGQTGPGVTQYF. CDR3 DNA sequence: TGTGCCAGCAGTGGACAGACGGGCCCCGGAGTGACCCAGTACTTC.

This clone has just a few counts. V gene TRBV7-9 combines with J gene TRBJ1-1, with D unclear. The germline CDR1 and CDR2 sequences are SEHNR and FQNEAQ (reference sequence). This CDR3 comprises 14 residues. V was shortened by 5 bases and J by 1 base, with 11 bases between the two germline ends. The CDR3 nucleotides read TGTGCCAGCAGCCCCCGCCTCGGGAACACTGAAGCTTTCTTT. Its protein is CASSPRLGNTEAFF.

This clone was counted a few times. The V and J genes are TRBV7-2 and TRBJ1-4, with 9 nucleotides matching TRBD1. Germline V CDR1 and CDR2: SGHTA, FQGNSA. CDR3 length: 13 amino acids. V shed 5 bases and J 14 bases; nucleotides not matched to a gene: 9. CDR3 sequence (DNA): TGTGCCAGCAGCCCACGACCGGGACAGGGCCTGTTTTTT. This sequence encodes CASSPRPGQGLFF.

The rearrangement joins TRBV9 to TRBJ1-3; D unclear. The V end lost 4 bases, the J end lost 4 bases, and 12 bases lay between the germline ends. The CDR3 runs 14 residues. CDR1 SGDLS and CDR2 YYNGEE come from the germline V gene. This CDR3 is CASSPEPQGNTIYF. CDR3 DNA sequence: TGTGCCAGCAGCCCCGAACCACAGGGAAACACCATATATTTT.

The V call is TRBV19, the J call TRBJ2-7, with 11 bases identical to TRBD1. The CDR3 extends over 16 amino acids. Losses at the gene ends were 5 bases for V and 5 bases for J; bases not matched to a gene: 11. Germline values: CDR1 LNHDA, CDR2 SQIVND (reference sequence). Written as DNA, the CDR3 is TGTGCCAGTAGTCCAAGGACAGGGGGCTATTTCGACGAGCAGTACTTC. It translates to CASSPRTGGYFDEQYF.

The J gene is TRBJ2-4, the V gene TRBV3-1 (or the pseudogene TRBV3-2), with 9 bases aligning to TRBD2. Trimming removed 0 bases from V and 8 bases from J; junction bases left unmatched: 14. The CDR3 runs to 18 residues. In germline, CDR1 is LGHDT, CDR2 YNNKEL (reference sequence). Here the CDR3 DNA reads TGTGCCAGCAGCCAAGATCCCGCGGGAGGGCCGACGGCAGACATTCAGTACTTC. Protein sequence: CASSQDPAGGPTADIQYF.

The chain combines TRBV5-1 with TRBJ2-7, with TRBD2 matching 9 bases. Germline CDR1 and CDR2: SGHRS and YFSETQ. Losses at the gene ends were 4 bases for V and 7 bases for J; bases not matched to a gene: 9. The CDR3 totals 14 residues. CDR3 bases: TGCGCCAGCAGCCGGGGACTAGCCCTAGAGGAGCAGTACTTC. Translation gives CASSRGLALEEQYF.

V and J are TRBV5-1 and TRBJ2-3; 11 bases are a match to TRBD2. This CDR3 contains 17 residues. J lost 4 bases, V lost 2 bases, and 9 bases had no gene match. Germline lookup yields CDR1 SGHRS and CDR2 YFSETQ. As DNA, the CDR3 is TGCGCCAGCAGCTTTGGGACTAGCGGAGGAGAGTCAGATACGCAGTATTTT. Protein sequence: CASSFGTSGGESDTQYF. The whole variable domain, remainder taken from reference TRBV5-1 and TRBJ2-3, is KAGVTQTPRYLIKTRGQQVTLSCSPISGHRSVSWYQQTPGQGLQFLFEYFSETQRNKGNFPGRFSGRQFSNSRSEMNVSTLELGDSALYLCASSFGTSGGESDTQYFGPGTRLTVL.

CDR3 sequence (DNA): TGTGCCAGCAGCCAAGAACGGACTAGCGGGCCCTATGGAGGCAAAAACATTCAGTACTTC. It codes for CASSQERTSGPYGGKNIQYF. This chain links TRBV3-1 (or the pseudogene TRBV3-2) with TRBJ2-4; 11 bases are a match to TRBD2. V shed 0 bases, J shed 3 bases, and the junction held 13 bases outside the gene matches. CDR3 length equals 20 residues. Per the germline V gene, CDR1 is LGHDT and CDR2 is YNNKEL (reference sequence).

The rearrangement joins TRBV9 to TRBJ2-3, with 9 bases that match TRBD2. There are 17 residues in the CDR3. Germline V CDR1 and CDR2: SGDLS, YYNGEE. Germline trimming cut 4 bases from V and 0 bases from J; bases unmatched to any gene: 9. DNA of the CDR3: TGTGCCAGCAGCCCTCGACTAGCGGTAACTAGCACAGATACGCAGTATTTT. It encodes CASSPRLAVTSTDTQYF.

The rearrangement uses TRBV11-2 and TRBJ2-6; D is possibly TRBD1 (6 bases). The CDR3 totals 17 residues. V was trimmed by 3 bases and J by 0 bases, leaving 12 bases between them. CDR1 is SGHAT, CDR2 FQNNGV, per germline. CDR3 in DNA: TGTGCCAGCAGCTTCCAGGGGTCGACCTCTGGGGCCAACGTCCTGACTTTC. Translation gives CASSFQGSTSGANVLTF. The whole variable domain, remainder taken from reference TRBV11-2 and TRBJ2-6, is EAGVAQSPRYKIIEKRQSVAFWCNPISGHATLYWYQQILGQGPKLLIQFQNNGVVDDSQLPKDRFSAERLKGVDSTLKIQPAKLEDSAVYLCASSFQGSTSGANVLTFGAGSRLTVL.

The sample holds one count of this clone. The chain uses TRBV19 and TRBJ2-5, with D maybe TRBD1 (5 bases). The CDR3 has 12 residues. V lost 4 bases to trimming and J lost 6 bases, with 9 bases between them. The germline V gene encodes CDR1 LNHDA and CDR2 SQIVND (reference sequence). The CDR3 nucleotides read TGTGCCAGTAGTACAGGGATGAAGACCCAGTACTTC. This gives the protein CASSTGMKTQYF.

V gene TRBV19 combines with J gene TRBJ1-6; no firm D call. The CDR3 totals 15 residues. From germline, CDR1 is LNHDA and CDR2 SQIVND (reference sequence). V was shortened by 3 bases and J by 6 bases, with 12 bases between the two germline ends. In nucleotides, the CDR3 is TGTGCCAGTAGTATGGGAAGGACTTTTAATTCACCCCTCCACTTT. It is translated as CASSMGRTFNSPLHF.

This clone was recorded only once. This chain uses TRBV19 with TRBJ2-5; 8 bases fit TRBD1. Germline V gene sequence: CDR1 LNHDA, CDR2 SQIVND (reference sequence). J lost 4 bases, V lost 9 bases, and 4 bases had no gene match. This CDR3 comprises 12 residues. DNA of the CDR3: TGTGCCAGCTCACAGGGGGGAGAGACCCAGTACTTC. Its translation: CASSQGGETQYF.

This chain uses TRBV11-2 with TRBJ1-3; possibly TRBD1 for D (6 bases). The CDR3 extends over 14 amino acids. The germline V gene has CDR1 SGHAT and CDR2 FQNNGV. Deletions cut 5 bases from V and 3 bases from J, with 11 bases between. The CDR3 nucleotides are TGTGCCAGCAGCGCAGGGGCGGTTGGAAACACCATATATTTT. Its translation: CASSAGAVGNTIYF.